In this sample, the clone carrying this T cell receptor beta chain turned up a few times. Authors' analysis steps: From reference gene primer amplification, estimates of nucleated cell counts were derived. Clones were sequenced by immunoSEQ multiplex PCR, and TCRdb holds only the in-frame ones, with some missing. D and trimming were read from the DNA, whereas the V and J calls and clone size are those reported in that table. This table has roughly 130,000 clones, about 79% appearing once. This sample is part of a study of blood T cell repertoires in COVID-19. Study as a whole: From the United States, Italy and Spain came samples of acute and convalescent COVID-19.

V shed 9 bases and J 2 bases; nucleotides not matched to a gene: 9. Germline values: CDR1 LNHDA, CDR2 SQIVND (reference sequence). The CDR3 sequence is 14 residues long. This clonotype originated in a woman aged 50 to 65 with acute or convalescent COVID-19. The source material was peripheral blood. The rearrangement uses TRBV19 and TRBJ2-5; 7 bases line up with TRBD1. The CDR3 sequence is CASSFGTAQETQYF. The CDR3 coding sequence is TGTGCCAGCTCCTTCGGGACAGCTCAAGAGACCCAGTACTTC.